This T cell receptor beta chain was found in a study of cytomegalovirus exposure and HLA in healthy donors. The study's findings and limits: Indistinguishability led to the exclusion of some V segments, TRBV6-2 and TRBV6-3 included. In an earlier analysis, productive rearrangement rates for most beta V segments clustered near 90% or 30%. Cytomegalovirus-associated status was assigned to about 160 TCR beta chains.

A few counts support this clone. Antigen unknown. V lost 2 bases, J lost 4 bases, and 7 bases stayed unmatched. There are 16 residues in the CDR3. CDR1 and CDR2 (germline): SEHNR, FQNEAQ (reference sequence). The study ran its PCR with 60 Vbeta and 13 Jbeta primers. Only in-frame clones appear in the TCRdb table, and some are missing; sequencing was by immunoSEQ multiplex PCR. This table holds about 220,000 clones, less than 85% found once. The chain combines TRBV7-9 with TRBJ2-1; 8 nucleotides line up with TRBD2. This receptor was identified in a man between 18 and 35 years old in good health and CMV-seronegative. Sequencing input: PBMCs. This CDR3 is CASSLMISGKYNEQFF. CDR3 nucleotide sequence: TGTGCCAGCAGCTTAATGATTAGCGGGAAGTACAATGAGCAGTTCTTC.